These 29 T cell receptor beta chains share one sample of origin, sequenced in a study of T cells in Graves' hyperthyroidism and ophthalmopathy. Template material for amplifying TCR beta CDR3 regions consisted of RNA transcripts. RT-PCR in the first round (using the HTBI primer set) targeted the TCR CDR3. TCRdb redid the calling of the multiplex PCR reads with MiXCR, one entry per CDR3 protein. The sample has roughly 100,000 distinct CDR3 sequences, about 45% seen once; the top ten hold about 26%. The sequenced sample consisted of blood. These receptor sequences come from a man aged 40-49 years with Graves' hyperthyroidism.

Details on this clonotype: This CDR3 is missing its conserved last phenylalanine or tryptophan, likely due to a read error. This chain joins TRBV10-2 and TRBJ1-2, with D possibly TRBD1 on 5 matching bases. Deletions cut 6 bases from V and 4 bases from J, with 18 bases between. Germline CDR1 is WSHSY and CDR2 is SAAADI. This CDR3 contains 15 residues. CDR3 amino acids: CASSDSGTIGYGYTS. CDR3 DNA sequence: TGCGCCAGCAGCGATTCAGGGACTATAGGCTATGGCTACACCTCC.

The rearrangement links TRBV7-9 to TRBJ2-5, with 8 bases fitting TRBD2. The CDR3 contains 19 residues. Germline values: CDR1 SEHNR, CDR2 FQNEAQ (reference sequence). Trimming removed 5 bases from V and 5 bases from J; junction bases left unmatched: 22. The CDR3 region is CASSPDRTSYGYTFETQYF. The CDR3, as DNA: TGTGCCAGCAGCCCCGATAGGACTAGCTATGGCTACACCTTTGAGACCCAGTACTTC.

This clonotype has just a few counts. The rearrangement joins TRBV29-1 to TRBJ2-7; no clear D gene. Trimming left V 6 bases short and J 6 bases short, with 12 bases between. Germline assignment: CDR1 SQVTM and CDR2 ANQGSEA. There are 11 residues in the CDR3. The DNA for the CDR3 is TGCAGCGTAGCCACAAGATCCGAGCAGTACTTC. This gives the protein CSVATRSEQYF.

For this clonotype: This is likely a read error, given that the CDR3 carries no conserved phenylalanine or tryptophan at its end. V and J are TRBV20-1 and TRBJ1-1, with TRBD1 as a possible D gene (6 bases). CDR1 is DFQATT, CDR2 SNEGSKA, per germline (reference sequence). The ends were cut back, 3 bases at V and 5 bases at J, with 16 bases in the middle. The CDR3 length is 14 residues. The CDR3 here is CSASLGGTGTEAFL. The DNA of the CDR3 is TGCAGTGCTAGCCTGGGGGGCACGGGGACTGAAGCTTTCTTG.

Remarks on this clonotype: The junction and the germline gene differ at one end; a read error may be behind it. This CDR3 is CASSPGVAGGRGGQFF. CDR3 bases: TGTGCTAGCAGCCCTGGAGTAGCGGGAGGCAGGGGTGGGCAGTTCTTC. The chain links TRBV7-7 to TRBJ2-1; 10 positions agree with TRBD2. The germline V gene has CDR1 SSHAT and CDR2 FNYEAQ (reference sequence). This CDR3 contains 16 residues.

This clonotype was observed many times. CDR3 loop: CASSQQGLTDTQYF. The CDR3 region has the DNA TGTGCCAGCAGCCAACAGGGGTTAACAGATACGCAGTATTTT. V usage is TRBV5-6 and J usage is TRBJ2-3; 7 positions agree with TRBD1. Germline values: CDR1 SGHDT, CDR2 YYEEEE. The CDR3 is made up of 14 amino acids. With 4 bases clipped from V and 3 bases from J, the junction kept 5 bases outside the gene matches.

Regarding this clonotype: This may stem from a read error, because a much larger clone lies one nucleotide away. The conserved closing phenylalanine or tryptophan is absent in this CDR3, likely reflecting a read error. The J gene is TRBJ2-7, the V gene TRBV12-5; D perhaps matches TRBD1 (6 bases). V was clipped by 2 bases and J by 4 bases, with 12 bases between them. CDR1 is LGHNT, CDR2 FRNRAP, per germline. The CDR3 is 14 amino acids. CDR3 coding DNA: TGTGCTAGTGGTTTGTCAACACAGGGTTACGAGCAGTACCTC. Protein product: CASGLSTQGYEQYL.

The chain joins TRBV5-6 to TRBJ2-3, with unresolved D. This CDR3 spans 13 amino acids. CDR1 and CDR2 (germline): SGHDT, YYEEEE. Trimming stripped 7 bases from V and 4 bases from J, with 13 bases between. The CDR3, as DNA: TGTGCCAGCGGCCGGATAAGCGCAGATACGCAGTATTTT. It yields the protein CASGRISADTQYF.

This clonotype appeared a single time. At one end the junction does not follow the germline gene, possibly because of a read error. CDR3 coding DNA: TGTGCCACCCGTGAGCACCTCTACAGGGACAGGCCCCAGCATTTT. It specifies CATREHLYRDRPQHF. V gene TRBV24-1 combines with J gene TRBJ1-5, with 7 bases identical to TRBD1. CDR1 is KGHDR and CDR2 is SFDVKD in the germline V gene. The CDR3 runs 15 residues.

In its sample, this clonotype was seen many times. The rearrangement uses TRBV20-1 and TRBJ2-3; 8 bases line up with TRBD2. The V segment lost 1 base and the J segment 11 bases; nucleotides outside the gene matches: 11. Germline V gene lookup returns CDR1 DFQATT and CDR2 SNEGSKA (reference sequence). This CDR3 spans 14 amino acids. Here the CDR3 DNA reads TGCAGTGCTAGAGTGAGCGGGAGCAGCCCAGGGCAGTATTTT. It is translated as CSARVSGSSPGQYF.

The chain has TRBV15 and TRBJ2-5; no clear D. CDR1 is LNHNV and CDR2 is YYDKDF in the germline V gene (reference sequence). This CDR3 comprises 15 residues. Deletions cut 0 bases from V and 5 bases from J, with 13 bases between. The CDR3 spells CATSRDPQDWETQYF. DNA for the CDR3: TGTGCCACCAGCAGAGATCCGCAGGATTGGGAGACCCAGTACTTC.

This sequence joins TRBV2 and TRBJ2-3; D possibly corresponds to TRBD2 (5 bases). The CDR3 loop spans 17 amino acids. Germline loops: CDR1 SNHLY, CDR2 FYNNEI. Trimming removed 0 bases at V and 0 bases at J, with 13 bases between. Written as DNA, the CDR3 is TGTGCCAGCAGTGAAGCGCTCGAGGGCGCGAGCACAGATACGCAGTATTTT. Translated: CASSEALEGASTDTQYF.

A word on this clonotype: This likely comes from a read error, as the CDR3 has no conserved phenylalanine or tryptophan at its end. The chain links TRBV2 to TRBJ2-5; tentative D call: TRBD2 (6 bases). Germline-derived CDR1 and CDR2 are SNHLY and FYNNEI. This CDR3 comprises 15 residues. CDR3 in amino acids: CASNESRLESETQYS. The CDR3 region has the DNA TGTGCCAGCAATGAATCAAGACTAGAAAGTGAGACCCAGTACTCC.

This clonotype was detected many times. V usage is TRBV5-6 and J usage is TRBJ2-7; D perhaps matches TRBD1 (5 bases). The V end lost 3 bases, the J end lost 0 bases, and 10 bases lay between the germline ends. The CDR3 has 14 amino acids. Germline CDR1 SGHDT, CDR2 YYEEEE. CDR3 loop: CASSSRASSYEQYF. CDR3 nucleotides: TGTGCCAGCAGCTCCAGGGCTAGCTCCTACGAGCAGTACTTC.

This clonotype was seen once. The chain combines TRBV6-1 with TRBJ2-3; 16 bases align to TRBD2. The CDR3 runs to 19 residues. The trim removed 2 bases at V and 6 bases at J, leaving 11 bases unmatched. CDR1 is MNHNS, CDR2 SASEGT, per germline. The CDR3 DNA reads TGTGCCAGCAGTGAAAGTCGGAGGGGACTAGCGGGAGGGCTGGATACGCAGTATTTT. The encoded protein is CASSESRRGLAGGLDTQYF.

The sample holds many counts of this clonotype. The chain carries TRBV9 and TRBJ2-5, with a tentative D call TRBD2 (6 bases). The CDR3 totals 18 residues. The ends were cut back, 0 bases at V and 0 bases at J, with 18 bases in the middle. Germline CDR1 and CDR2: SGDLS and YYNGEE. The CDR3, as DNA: TGTGCCAGCAGCGTAGATATTGGGGGGACGCACTACCAAGAGACCCAGTACTTC. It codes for CASSVDIGGTHYQETQYF.

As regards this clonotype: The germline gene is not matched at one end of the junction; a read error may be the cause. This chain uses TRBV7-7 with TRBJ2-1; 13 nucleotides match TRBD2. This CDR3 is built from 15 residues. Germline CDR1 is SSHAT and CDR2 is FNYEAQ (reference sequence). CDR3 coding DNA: TGTGCTAGCAGCTTACTAGCGGGAGGGAACAATGAGCAGTTCTTC. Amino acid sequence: CASSLLAGGNNEQFF. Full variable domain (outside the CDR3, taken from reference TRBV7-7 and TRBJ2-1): GAGVSQSPRYKVTKRGQDVTLRCDPISSHATLYWYQQALGQGPEFLTYFNYEAQPDKSGLPSDRFSAERPEGSISTLTIQRTEQRDSAMYRCASSLLAGGNNEQFFGPGTRLTVL.

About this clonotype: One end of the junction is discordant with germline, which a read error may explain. The CDR3 DNA reads TGTGCCAGCAGCCCTAGCGGCTCCTACAGTGAGCAGCTCTTC. It codes for CASSPSGSYSEQLF. The chain is built from TRBV2 and TRBJ2-1; TRBD2 matches at 7 bases. Germline V gives CDR1 SNHLY, CDR2 FYNNEI. There are 14 residues in the CDR3.

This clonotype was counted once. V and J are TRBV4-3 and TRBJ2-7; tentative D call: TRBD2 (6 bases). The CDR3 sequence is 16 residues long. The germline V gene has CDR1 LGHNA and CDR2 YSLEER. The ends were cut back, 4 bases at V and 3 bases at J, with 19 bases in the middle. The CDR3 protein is CASSRDEASEGYEQYF. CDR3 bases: TGCGCCAGCAGCCGAGATGAAGCTAGCGAGGGCTACGAGCAGTACTTC.

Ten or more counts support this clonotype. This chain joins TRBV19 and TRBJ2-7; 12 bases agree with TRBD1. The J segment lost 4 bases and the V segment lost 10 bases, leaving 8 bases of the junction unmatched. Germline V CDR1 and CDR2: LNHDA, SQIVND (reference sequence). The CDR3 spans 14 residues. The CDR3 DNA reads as TGTGCCATCTCGGGACAGGGGGCAAGATACGAGCAGTACTTC. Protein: CAISGQGARYEQYF.

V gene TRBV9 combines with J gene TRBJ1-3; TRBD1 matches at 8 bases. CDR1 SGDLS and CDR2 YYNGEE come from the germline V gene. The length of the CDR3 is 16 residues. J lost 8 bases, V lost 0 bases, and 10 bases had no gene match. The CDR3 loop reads CASSVGNRGYGYTIYF. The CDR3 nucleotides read TGTGCCAGCAGCGTAGGAAACAGGGGGTATGGCTACACCATATATTTT. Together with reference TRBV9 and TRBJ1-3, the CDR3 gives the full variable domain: DSGVTQTPKHLITATGQRVTLRCSPRSGDLSVYWYQQSLDQGLQFLIQYYNGEERAKGNILERFSAQQFPDLHSELNLSSLELGDSALYFCASSVGNRGYGYTIYFGEGSWLTVV.

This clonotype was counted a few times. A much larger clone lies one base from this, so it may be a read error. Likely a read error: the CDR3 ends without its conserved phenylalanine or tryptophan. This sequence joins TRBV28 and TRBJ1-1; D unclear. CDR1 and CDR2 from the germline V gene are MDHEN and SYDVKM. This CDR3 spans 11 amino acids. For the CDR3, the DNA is TGTGGCATCGAGGTGAACACTGAAGCTTTCTTA. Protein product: CGIEVNTEAFL.

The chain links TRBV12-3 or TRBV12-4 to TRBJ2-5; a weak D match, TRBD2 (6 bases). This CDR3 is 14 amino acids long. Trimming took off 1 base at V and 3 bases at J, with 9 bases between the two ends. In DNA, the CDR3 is TGTGCCAGCAGTTTAGGGGGAGGCAAAGAGACCCAGTACTTC. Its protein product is CASSLGGGKETQYF.

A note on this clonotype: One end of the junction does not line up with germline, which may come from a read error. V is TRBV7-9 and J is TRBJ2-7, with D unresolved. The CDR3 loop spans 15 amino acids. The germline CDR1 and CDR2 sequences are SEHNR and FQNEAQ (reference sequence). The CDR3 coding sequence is TGTGCCAGCAGCTTGGCACTATACACAACCTACGAGCAGTCCTTC. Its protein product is CASSLALYTTYEQSF.

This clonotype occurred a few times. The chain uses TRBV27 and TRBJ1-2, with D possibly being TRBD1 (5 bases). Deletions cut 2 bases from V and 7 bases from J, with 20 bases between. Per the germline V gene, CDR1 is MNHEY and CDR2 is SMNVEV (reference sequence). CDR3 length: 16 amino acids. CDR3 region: CASSLRVGQGGSGYTF. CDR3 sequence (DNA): TGTGCCAGCAGTTTAAGGGTCGGACAAGGCGGTTCTGGCTACACCTTC.

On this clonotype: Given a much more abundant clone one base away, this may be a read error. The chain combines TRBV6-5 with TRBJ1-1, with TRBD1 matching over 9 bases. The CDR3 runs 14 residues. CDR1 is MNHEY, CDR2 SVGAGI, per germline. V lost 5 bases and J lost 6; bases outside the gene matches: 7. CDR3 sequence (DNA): TGTGCCAGCAGTATCCGGGACAGGGACGCTGAAGCTTTCTTT. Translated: CASSIRDRDAEAFF.

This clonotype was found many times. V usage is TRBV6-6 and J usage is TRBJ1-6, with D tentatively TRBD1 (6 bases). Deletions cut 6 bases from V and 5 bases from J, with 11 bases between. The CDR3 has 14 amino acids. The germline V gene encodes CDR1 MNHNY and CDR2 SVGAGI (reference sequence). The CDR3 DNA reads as TGTGCCAGCAGAGCCGGGACAAATAATTCACCCCTCCACTTT. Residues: CASRAGTNNSPLHF.

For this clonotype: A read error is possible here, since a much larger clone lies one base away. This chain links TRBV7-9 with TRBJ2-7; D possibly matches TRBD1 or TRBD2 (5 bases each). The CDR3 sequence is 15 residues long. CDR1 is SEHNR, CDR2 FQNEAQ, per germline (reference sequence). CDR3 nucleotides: TGTGCCAACAGCCAGCAGAGGGGCTTCTCCTACGAGCAGTACTTC. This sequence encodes CANSQQRGFSYEQYF. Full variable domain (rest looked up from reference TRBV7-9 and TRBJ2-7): DTGVSQNPRHKITKRGQNVTFRCDPISEHNRLYWYRQTLGQGPEFLTYFQNEAQLEKSRLLSDRFSAERPKGSFSTLEIQRTEQGDSAMYLCANSQQRGFSYEQYFGPGTRLTVT.

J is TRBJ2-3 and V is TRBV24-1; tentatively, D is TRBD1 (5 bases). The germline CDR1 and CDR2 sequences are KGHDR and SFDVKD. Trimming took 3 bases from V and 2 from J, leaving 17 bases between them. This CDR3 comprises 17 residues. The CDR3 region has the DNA TGTGCCACCAGTGATGCCAGCAAACAGGAGAACACAGATACGCAGTATTTT. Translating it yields CATSDASKQENTDTQYF.